This is a list of T cell receptor beta chains from one sample in a study of T cells after yellow fever vaccination. Each CDR3 protein is one row after TCRdb ran MiXCR on the 5' RACE reads. The sample includes some 670,000 distinct CDR3 sequences, 9% to 15% of them seen just once. The specimen comprised PBMCs, sampled on the day of the yellow fever booster vaccination. These receptors came from a man aged 25-45 years who received the YFV17D yellow fever vaccine. The CDR3 runs from the conserved cysteine through the conserved F or W. The D gene is left open where the match is weak. Only part of the rows carry a size: once, few, many, or a class if the clone is expanded.

length: 15
J: TRBJ2-7
V: TRBV3-1
D: TRBD1
size: few
CDR3: CASSTGTAYSYEQYF
DNA: TGTGCCAGCAGCACCGGGACAGCGTACTCCTACGAGCAGTACTTC

length: 16
J: TRBJ1-1
V: TRBV7-8
D: TRBD1
size: -
CDR3: CASSYLGTGMDTEAFF
DNA: TGTGCCAGCAGCTATCTCGGGACAGGGATGGACACTGAAGCTTTCTTT

length: 13
J: TRBJ2-7
V: TRBV29-1
D: TRBD1
size: -
CDR3: CSATGTASYEQYF
DNA: TGCAGCGCGACCGGGACAGCCTCCTACGAGCAGTACTTC

length: 12
J: TRBJ2-5
V: TRBV11-2
D: -
size: -
CDR3: CASTNTGETQYF
DNA: TGTGCCAGCACCAACACGGGGGAGACCCAGTACTTC

length: 16
J: TRBJ2-3
V: TRBV7-8
D: TRBD2
size: few
CDR3: CASSFDEREGTDTQYF
DNA: TGTGCCAGCAGCTTCGATGAGCGGGAGGGCACAGATACGCAGTATTTT

length: 13
J: TRBJ2-2
V: TRBV7-6
D: -
size: once
CDR3: CASSTPRIGELFF
DNA: TGTGCCAGCAGCACCCCGAGGATAGGGGAGCTGTTTTTT

length: 16
J: TRBJ2-3
V: TRBV20-1
D: TRBD1
size: -
CDR3: CSARGTGDLLRDTQYF
DNA: TGCAGTGCTAGAGGCACAGGGGACCTCTTAAGGGATACGCAGTATTTT

length: 15
J: TRBJ2-5
V: TRBV20-1
D: -
size: few
CDR3: CSAKPTGTRTETQYF
DNA: TGCAGTGCCAAACCAACCGGGACCCGGACCGAGACCCAGTACTTC

length: 15
J: TRBJ2-1
V: TRBV7-7
D: TRBD1
size: few
CDR3: CASSVAGTGYNEQFF
DNA: TGTGCCAGCAGCGTCGCCGGGACAGGGTACAATGAGCAGTTCTTC

length: 18
J: TRBJ2-1
V: TRBV19
D: TRBD1
size: -
CDR3: CASTSKLGTGGLNNEQFF
DNA: TGTGCCAGTACCTCAAAACTTGGGACAGGCGGCCTAAACAATGAGCAGTTCTTC

length: 17
J: TRBJ1-2
V: TRBV18
D: -
size: -
CDR3: CASSPGGVRRANYGYTF
DNA: TGTGCCAGCTCACCAGGAGGGGTTCGACGGGCTAACTATGGCTACACCTTC